The 14 T cell receptor beta chains below all came from one sample that was sequenced in a study of shared clonotypes between healthy human individuals. Repertoires were generated with immunoSEQ multiplex PCR, while TCRdb's copy carries only in-frame clones and drops some. The repertoire holds some 240,000 clones, with under 80% as singletons. Specimen: memory CD4+ T cells sorted from blood. Sample subset: CD45RA-negative fraction. These TCRs come from a young man in good health.

The V and J genes are TRBV9 and TRBJ2-5; D tentatively fits TRBD1 or TRBD2 (6 bases each). V gave up 0 bases and J gave up 6 bases, with 21 bases separating them. CDR3 length equals 17 residues. CDR1 is SGDLS, CDR2 YYNGEE, per germline. CDR3 DNA: TGTGCCAGCAGCGTAGTGCGCGGGACACCCAAGGAGCAGACCCAGTACTTC. Translation: CASSVVRGTPKEQTQYF.

The rearrangement uses TRBV5-1 and TRBJ2-7, with 10 nucleotides matching TRBD2. The trim removed 2 bases at V and 0 bases at J, leaving 2 bases unmatched. Germline-derived CDR1 and CDR2 are SGHRS and YFSETQ. The CDR3 has 15 residues. This CDR3 reads CASSLSSGSSYEQYF. The CDR3 DNA is TGCGCCAGCAGCTTATCTAGCGGGAGCTCCTACGAGCAGTACTTC.

This clone was picked up many times. The chain has TRBV19 and TRBJ1-1, with 8 bases lining up with TRBD1. This CDR3 has 13 residues. CDR1 LNHDA and CDR2 SQIVND come from the germline V gene (reference sequence). J was trimmed by 7 bases and V by 5 bases; bases with no gene match: 6. The CDR3: CASSPRQGFEAFF. The CDR3 DNA reads TGTGCCAGTAGTCCCCGACAGGGGTTTGAAGCTTTCTTT.

The genes are TRBV5-4 and TRBJ2-3; perhaps TRBD2 as D (5 bases). The CDR3 covers 15 residues. V lost 1 base, J lost 5 bases, and 14 bases lay in between. Per germline, CDR1 SGHNT and CDR2 YYREEE (reference sequence). CDR3 residues: CASSLTGRIIDTQYF. As DNA, the CDR3 is TGTGCCAGCAGCTTGACGGGAAGAATCATAGATACGCAGTATTTT.

This clone has a count of ten or more. This rearrangement joins TRBV6-5 to TRBJ2-1, with D maybe TRBD2 (6 bases). In germline, CDR1 is MNHEY, CDR2 SVGAGI. V lost 6 bases and J 0 bases, leaving 12 bases between the germline ends. The CDR3 is 15 amino acids. CDR3 nucleotide sequence: TGTGCCAGCAGCCCCGGGAGTCCCTCCTACAATGAGCAGTTCTTC. This sequence encodes CASSPGSPSYNEQFF.

The gene calls are TRBV6-6 and TRBJ1-2; D is perhaps TRBD1 (5 bases). V was cut by 0 bases and J by 2 bases, with 7 bases left in between. The CDR3 spans 14 residues. CDR1 is MNHNY, CDR2 SVGAGI, per germline (reference sequence). The CDR3 is CASSYSRGNYGYTF. The CDR3 DNA is TGTGCCAGCAGTTACTCGAGGGGAAACTATGGCTACACCTTC.

V and J are TRBV30 and TRBJ1-5; D call uncertain. This CDR3 has 19 amino acids. V was trimmed by 4 bases and J by 0 bases, leaving 25 bases between them. The germline gives CDR1 GTSNPN, CDR2 SVGIG (reference sequence). The CDR3 region is CAWNRMEGKEVYSNQPQHF. CDR3 bases: TGTGCCTGGAACCGTATGGAGGGTAAAGAAGTTTATAGCAATCAGCCCCAGCATTTT. Looking up the rest from reference TRBV30 and TRBJ1-5 gives the full variable domain: SQTIHQWPATLVQPVGSPLSLECTVEGTSNPNLYWYRQAAGRGLQLLFYSVGIGQISSEVPQNLSASRPQDRQFILSSKKLLLSDSGFYLCAWNRMEGKEVYSNQPQHFGDGTRLSIL.

The rearrangement links TRBV5-6 to TRBJ2-3; D uncertain. Germline V gene data show CDR1 as SGHDT and CDR2 as YYEEEE. The V end lost 0 bases, the J end lost 10 bases, and 15 bases lay between the germline ends. The CDR3 loop spans 14 amino acids. The CDR3 DNA is TGTGCCAGCAGCTTGGGAAACCTGGCCCCCGCGCAGTATTTT. Translating it yields CASSLGNLAPAQYF. Full variable domain (missing parts from reference TRBV5-6 and TRBJ2-3): DAGVTQSPTHLIKTRGQQVTLRCSPKSGHDTVSWYQQALGQGPQFIFQYYEEEERQRGNFPDRFSGHQFPNYSSELNVNALLLGDSALYLCASSLGNLAPAQYFGPGTRLTVL.

The chain uses TRBV7-2 and TRBJ2-1, with D maybe TRBD2 (6 bases). Germline CDR1 is SGHTA and CDR2 is FQGNSA. Trimming shortened V by 5 bases and J by 4 bases, and 18 bases separated the two germline ends. The CDR3 runs 16 residues. The CDR3 coding sequence is TGTGCCAGCAGCACAGGTGGCGGGGCGCGGTACAATGAGCAGTTCTTC. Amino acid sequence: CASSTGGGARYNEQFF.

The chain carries TRBV5-1 and TRBJ1-5; D might be TRBD1 (5 bases). Germline V gene data show CDR1 as SGHRS and CDR2 as YFSETQ. There are 15 residues in the CDR3. Trimming left V 4 bases short and J 2 bases short, with 13 bases between. The CDR3 DNA sequence: TGCGCCAGCAGCCCGAACGGGGGAGGCAATCAGCCCCAGCATTTT. This codes for CASSPNGGGNQPQHF. The variable domain in full, completed from reference TRBV5-1 and TRBJ1-5, reads KAGVTQTPRYLIKTRGQQVTLSCSPISGHRSVSWYQQTPGQGLQFLFEYFSETQRNKGNFPGRFSGRQFSNSRSEMNVSTLELGDSALYLCASSPNGGGNQPQHFGDGTRLSIL.

On this clone: Other DNA sequences from this sample encode an identical CDR3 as well. The V gene is TRBV6-1, the J gene TRBJ1-2, with unresolved D. The CDR3 extends over 12 amino acids. Trimming took off 1 base at V and 5 bases at J, with 5 bases between the two ends. Germline loops: CDR1 MNHNS, CDR2 SASEGT. CDR3: CASSEDTYGYTF. CDR3 coding DNA: TGTGCCAGCAGTGAAGATACGTATGGCTACACCTTC.

The rearrangement uses TRBV5-5 and TRBJ2-1; 11 bases agree with TRBD2. The germline gives CDR1 SGHKS, CDR2 YYEKEE (reference sequence). The CDR3 sequence is 17 residues long. V shed 1 base, J shed 5 bases, and the junction held 8 bases outside the gene matches. CDR3 coding DNA: TGTGCCAGCAGCTTGAGAATAGGGACTAGCGGTCACAATGAGCAGTTCTTC. Its translation is CASSLRIGTSGHNEQFF.

The chain combines TRBV5-6 with TRBJ2-1, with unresolved D. Germline CDR1 is SGHDT and CDR2 is YYEEEE. This CDR3 comprises 13 residues. Trimming removed 5 bases at V and 7 bases at J, with 13 bases between. This chain's CDR3 is CASSNAFGNEQFF. In DNA, the CDR3 is TGTGCCAGCAGTAACGCTTTTGGGAATGAGCAGTTCTTC.

The J gene is TRBJ1-4, the V gene TRBV7-3, with a weak D call TRBD1 (5 bases). Germline V CDR1 and CDR2: SGHTA, FQGTGA. This CDR3 has 13 residues. Trimming removed 5 bases at V and 3 bases at J, with 7 bases between. CDR3 region: CASSRGANEKLFF. The CDR3 DNA follows: TGTGCCAGCAGCCGGGGCGCTAATGAAAAACTGTTTTTT.